This TCR beta chain is drawn from a study of blood T cell repertoires in COVID-19. In the study overall: Spain, Italy and the United States supplied samples that represented acute and convalescent COVID-19.

The repertoire was sequenced with immunoSEQ multiplex PCR; TCRdb's copy has only in-frame clones and lacks some. This table holds almost 100,000 clones, approximately 89% found once. The receptor's source is a man in his forties or fifties with acute or convalescent COVID-19. The sequenced sample was peripheral blood.

The CDR3 is CASSETAGPAFF. The CDR3 DNA reads TGCGCCAGCAGTGAGACAGCGGGGCCAGCTTTCTTT. The J gene is TRBJ1-1, the V gene TRBV10-1; D perhaps matches TRBD1 (5 bases). CDR1 WNHNN and CDR2 SYGVQD come from the germline V gene (reference sequence). CDR3 length: 12 amino acids. V was pared by 2 bases and J by 10 bases, with 11 bases between.